These T cell receptor beta chains were read from a single sample in a study of cytomegalovirus exposure and HLA in healthy donors. Clones were sequenced by immunoSEQ multiplex PCR, and TCRdb holds only the in-frame ones, with some missing. Among about 190,000 clones listed, 86% were seen once. The specimen sequenced was PBMCs. All receptors come from a woman younger than 35 in good health and CMV-seronegative. Both conserved end residues are part of each CDR3. Each record gives: J gene, D gene, V gene, CDR3 protein. The D gene is left open where the match is weak.

>TRBJ1-5|TRBD1|TRBV5-1
CASSPGQGDQPQHF
>TRBJ1-4|TRBD1|TRBV23-1
CASSQSTDGTGTFSPYVEKLFF
>TRBJ2-1|TRBD2|TRBV19
CASSSRTSGDTPNEQFF
>TRBJ2-7|TRBD1|TRBV28
CASSLGGTGWNEQYF
>TRBJ1-5|NA|TRBV29-1
CSVEEEGSNQPQHF
>TRBJ2-3|TRBD2|TRBV19
CASSSGPGGVNTDTQYF
>TRBJ1-2|NA|TRBV11-2
CASSLGQSNYGYTF
>TRBJ2-7|NA|TRBV28
CASVRVFPYEQYF
>TRBJ2-7|TRBD2|TRBV7-9
CASSPRGAGGRTYEQYF
>TRBJ2-1|TRBD2|TRBV6-5
CASRLAGLGYNEQFF
>TRBJ2-1|TRBD2|TRBV5-5
CASSQGGSYAYNEQFF
>TRBJ2-4|TRBD2|TRBV27
CASSTWGLAPDHKNIQYF
>TRBJ2-7|NA|TRBV6-5
CAASWGPKPYEQYF
>TRBJ1-5|NA|TRBV18
CASSLTGNNQPQHF
>TRBJ2-7|NA|TRBV21-1
CASSKDEGIFGSLYEQYF
>TRBJ1-5|NA|TRBV4-1
CASSQVPRQPQHF
>TRBJ2-2|NA|TRBV30
CAWRLGLSNTGELFF
>TRBJ2-7|NA|TRBV2
CASIRRDSSYEQYF
>TRBJ1-1|NA|TRBV5-5
CASSFDAGGLVEAFF
>TRBJ1-5|NA|TRBV18
CASSLQYSNQPQHF
>TRBJ2-2|TRBD2|TRBV7-6
CASSLQLAGLTGELFF
>TRBJ1-2|TRBD1|TRBV4-1
CASSPAGQGHGYTF
>TRBJ2-2|NA|TRBV29-1
CSVSGTRYTGELFF
>TRBJ2-3|NA|TRBV14
CASSQERVTRSDTQYF
>TRBJ2-7|NA|TRBV29-1
CSVSLGQGSMDEQYF
>TRBJ2-5|TRBD1|TRBV6-1
CASSEALGDRGQFGQYF
>TRBJ1-2|NA|TRBV4-1
CASSQDVVEGVFGYGYTF
>TRBJ1-4|NA|TRBV13
CASSPPGKGNEKLFF
>TRBJ2-7|TRBD2|TRBV29-1
CSVPSGRDFYEQYF
>TRBJ2-5|TRBD1|TRBV5-4
CASSLPTGPQETQYF
>TRBJ1-1|TRBD1|TRBV18
CASSLGTGVNTEAFF
>TRBJ1-1|TRBD1|TRBV5-6
CASSYGQGNAFF
>TRBJ2-3|NA|TRBV12-5
CASGLVRTDTQYF
>TRBJ2-2|NA|TRBV6-6
CASSPSVPAGTGELFF
>TRBJ1-2|NA|TRBV19
CASSIGRENYGYTF
>TRBJ2-7|TRBD2|TRBV19
CASGTLGLAGGEQYF
>TRBJ2-5|TRBD2|TRBV2
CASSDSGGAKTQYF
>TRBJ2-2|TRBD2|TRBV5-4
CASSIRTSGVNTGELFF
>TRBJ2-5|NA|TRBV2
CASSEARVGETQYF
>TRBJ2-1|NA|TRBV13
CASSLRPWEAQYNEQFF
>TRBJ2-1|TRBD1|TRBV18
CASSPMGQGARYNEQFF
>TRBJ1-5|NA|TRBV2
CASSVEVNQPQHF
>TRBJ2-2|TRBD2|TRBV2
CASGSGPTSGRTGELFF